Below, 21 T cell receptor beta chains from the same sample are listed, as sequenced in a study of Graves' ophthalmopathy and Graves' hyperthyroidism. RNA transcripts yielded amplified TCR beta CDR3 regions. RT-PCR was first run with HTBI primers, then multiplex PCR in a second round. TCRdb used MiXCR to reprocess the multiplex PCR reads, holding one entry per CDR3 protein. The table has a few hundred thousand distinct CDR3 sequences, less than 40% seen once; the top ten hold about 4%. The sample comprised peripheral blood or thyroid tissue (not recorded which). These TCRs come from an adult man with Graves' hyperthyroidism.

This chain joins TRBV7-9 and TRBJ2-7; no reliable D call. CDR1 SEHNR and CDR2 FQNEAQ come from the germline V gene (reference sequence). Trimming removed 0 bases from V and 7 bases from J, with 16 bases in between. The CDR3 is made up of 15 amino acids. This chain's CDR3 is CASSLAERSNNEQYF. The CDR3 coding sequence is TGTGCCAGCAGCTTAGCGGAGAGGTCAAACAATGAGCAGTACTTC.

This clonotype was recorded at least ten times. The chain carries TRBV29-1 and TRBJ1-3; 10 nucleotides agree with TRBD1. V trimming: 7 bases; J trimming: 0 bases; junction bases outside the gene matches: 3. Germline CDR1 is SQVTM and CDR2 is ANQGSEA. The CDR3 is 14 amino acids. The CDR3 is CSARTGGSGNTIYF. CDR3 DNA: TGCAGCGCAAGGACAGGGGGCTCTGGAAACACCATATATTTT.

The table lists this clonotype with many counts. The CDR3 region is CASSQDPFRSGETQYF. The DNA of the CDR3 is TGTGCCAGCAGCCAAGATCCGTTCCGCTCCGGGGAGACCCAGTACTTC. The chain carries TRBV4-2 and TRBJ2-5; unclear D gene. V was cut by 0 bases and J by 5 bases, with 16 bases left in between. The CDR3 has 16 amino acids. The germline V gene has CDR1 LGHNA and CDR2 YNFKEQ.

In regard to this clonotype: The CDR3 end shows no conserved phenylalanine or tryptophan, and so a read error is likely. This chain connects TRBV19 to TRBJ1-2; 7 bases agree with TRBD1. Germline CDR1 is LNHDA and CDR2 is SQIVND (reference sequence). CDR3 size: 17 residues. Trimming removed 4 bases from V and 4 bases from J; junction bases left unmatched: 15. CDR3: CASSTAGTVSGRYGYTL. CDR3 bases: TGTGCCAGTAGTACAGCCGGGACAGTCTCGGGGCGCTATGGCTACACCCTC.

This clonotype was detected once. The chain couples TRBV20-1 to TRBJ2-7; D is unclear. The DNA end is a closer match to TRBJ2-1, so the J assignment may be wrong. This CDR3 has 12 residues. Per germline, CDR1 DFQATT and CDR2 SNEGSKA (reference sequence). Here the CDR3 reads CSAELTVNEQFF. The CDR3, as DNA: TGCAGTGCGGAATTGACGGTCAATGAGCAGTTCTTC.

In this sample, this clonotype turned up many times. The chain employs TRBV19 and TRBJ2-2; D may be TRBD1 (6 bases). This CDR3 is built from 14 residues. The germline CDR1 and CDR2 sequences are LNHDA and SQIVND (reference sequence). The ends were cut back, 10 bases at V and 2 bases at J, with 14 bases in the middle. Here the CDR3 reads CATRTAVNTGELFF. For the CDR3, the DNA is TGTGCCACTAGGACAGCTGTAAACACCGGGGAGCTGTTTTTT.

This clonotype was counted at least ten times. The CDR3 bases are TGCAGTGCTAGAGACAGGGGGAACAGGCTCTACGAGCAGTACTTC. Protein: CSARDRGNRLYEQYF. The genes are TRBV20-1 and TRBJ2-7; 7 positions agree with TRBD1. Germline V lookup: CDR1 DFQATT, CDR2 SNEGSKA (reference sequence). The CDR3 is made up of 15 amino acids. The V gene end was trimmed by 0 bases and the J gene end by 3 bases; junction bases not matched to a gene: 8.

This clonotype was observed a few times. The genes are TRBV7-8 and TRBJ2-1; TRBD2 agrees at 8 bases. Germline CDR1 SGHVS, CDR2 FQNEAQ. V dropped 4 bases and J dropped 8; count of bases not matched to a gene: 13. The CDR3 is 16 amino acids. The CDR3 DNA reads as TGTGCCAGCAGCTCCTCGAGGGTAGCGGGACCCGATGAGCAGTTCTTC. This codes for CASSSSRVAGPDEQFF.

The rearrangement uses TRBV20-1 and TRBJ2-7; 14 bases match TRBD2. The ends lost 8 bases at V and 0 bases at J; junction bases unmatched: 6. Germline-derived CDR1 and CDR2 are DFQATT and SNEGSKA (reference sequence). This CDR3 is built from 15 residues. CDR3 region: CSLTSGGGPSYEQYF. The CDR3 DNA reads as TGCAGTTTGACTAGCGGGGGGGGACCCTCCTACGAGCAGTACTTC.

The table lists this clonotype with a few counts. The V call is TRBV20-1, the J call TRBJ2-5; TRBD2 matches 9 bases. Per the germline V gene, CDR1 is DFQATT and CDR2 is SNEGSKA (reference sequence). The CDR3 runs to 16 residues. V was clipped by 3 bases and J by 5 bases; unmatched bases: 13. CDR3 region: CSASLFLAGGPETQYF. CDR3 nucleotides: TGCAGTGCTAGCTTGTTTCTGGCGGGGGGGCCTGAGACCCAGTACTTC.

This clonotype was recorded at least ten times. The genes are TRBV24-1 and TRBJ2-5; 8 nucleotides match TRBD2. The CDR3 is 15 residues long. Germline V gene lookup returns CDR1 KGHDR and CDR2 SFDVKD. The V gene end was trimmed by 1 base and the J gene end by 2 bases; junction bases not matched to a gene: 2. The CDR3 spells CATSDLGGGQETQYF. The CDR3 region has the DNA TGTGCCACCAGTGATTTAGGCGGGGGGCAAGAGACCCAGTACTTC.

Many counts were recorded for this clonotype. The chain recombines TRBV6-5 with TRBJ1-1; 7 nucleotides match TRBD1. J lost 2 bases, V lost 6 bases, and 9 bases had no gene match. Germline CDR1 reads MNHEY; CDR2 reads SVGAGI. This CDR3 has 15 amino acids. CDR3 loop: CASSRSGTDNTEAFF. CDR3 coding DNA: TGTGCCAGCAGCAGAAGTGGGACAGACAACACTGAAGCTTTCTTT.

This clonotype has ten or more counts. The chain links TRBV12-3 or TRBV12-4 to TRBJ2-6, with D perhaps TRBD1 (5 bases). The CDR3 contains 15 residues. V was clipped by 0 bases and J by 4 bases, with 7 bases between them. The CDR3 region has the DNA TGTGCCAGCAGTTTAGCAGGGGCCGGGGCCAACGTCCTGACTTTC. Amino acid sequence: CASSLAGAGANVLTF.

The chain combines TRBV5-6 with TRBJ2-7; perhaps TRBD1 as D (6 bases). Per germline, CDR1 SGHDT and CDR2 YYEEEE. This CDR3 region has 12 residues. Trimming stripped 2 bases from V and 6 bases from J, with 9 bases between. CDR3 bases: TGTGCCAGCAGCTTCCTGGACAGCGAGCAGTACTTC. Translated: CASSFLDSEQYF.

This clonotype was seen only a few times. The rearrangement joins TRBV10-3 to TRBJ2-3; TRBD2 aligns across 9 bases. CDR1 and CDR2 (germline): ENHRY, SYGVKD. J lost 3 bases, V lost 2 bases, and 6 bases had no gene match. This CDR3 has 16 amino acids. The CDR3 sequence is CAISEGRLAVTDTQYF. The CDR3 DNA is TGTGCCATCAGTGAGGGACGACTAGCGGTTACAGATACGCAGTATTTT.

The chain employs TRBV19 and TRBJ2-3; TRBD1 matches at 8 bases. Germline V gene lookup returns CDR1 LNHDA and CDR2 SQIVND (reference sequence). With V trimmed by 5 bases and J by 4 bases, 8 bases remained unmatched. This CDR3 contains 15 residues. This CDR3 is CASSAGTGFSDTQYF. Here the CDR3 DNA reads TGTGCCAGTAGTGCCGGGACAGGCTTTTCAGATACGCAGTATTTT.

The J gene is TRBJ1-5, the V gene TRBV2; 9 nucleotides agree with TRBD1. Trimming cost V 6 bases and J 9 bases; bases outside gene matches: 6. The CDR3 is 13 amino acids. Germline-derived CDR1 and CDR2 are SNHLY and FYNNEI. The CDR3 region is CASSRQGGRPQHF. The CDR3 DNA sequence: TGTGCCAGCAGCCGACAGGGGGGTCGGCCCCAGCATTTT.

This chain links TRBV27 with TRBJ2-7, with D perhaps TRBD1 (5 bases). Germline V gene data show CDR1 as MNHEY and CDR2 as SMNVEV (reference sequence). The CDR3 spans 12 residues. Trimming removed 2 bases at V and 6 bases at J, with 8 bases between. CDR3 coding DNA: TGTGCCAGCAGTTTACAGGGTACCGAGCAGTACTTC. Translated, it gives CASSLQGTEQYF.

The sample holds many counts of this clonotype. The V gene is TRBV2, the J gene TRBJ1-1; D not certain. Trimming removed 8 bases at V and 4 bases at J, with 8 bases between. Germline V gene data show CDR1 as SNHLY and CDR2 as FYNNEI. This CDR3 is built from 11 residues. The CDR3 nucleotides are TGTGCCAGCGCAGGCGGCACTGAAGCTTTCTTT. It encodes CASAGGTEAFF.

The chain uses TRBV20-1 and TRBJ1-1, with D maybe TRBD1 (5 bases). The V end was cut by 1 base, the J end by 14 bases, with 26 bases between. Germline V gene sequence: CDR1 DFQATT, CDR2 SNEGSKA (reference sequence). The CDR3 is 15 amino acids. The CDR3 DNA sequence: TGCAGTGCTAGAGGTAGCGGGGGAAACTACAATGAGCAGTTCTTT. Translated: CSARGSGGNYNEQFF.

The chain is built from TRBV29-1 and TRBJ1-1, with 9 bases lining up with TRBD1. CDR3 length: 12 residues. V lost 4 bases, J lost 6 bases, and 3 bases stayed unmatched. Germline values: CDR1 SQVTM, CDR2 ANQGSEA. The DNA of the CDR3 is TGCAGCGTTGTCCGGGACAGGGCTGAAGCTTTCTTT. Amino acids: CSVVRDRAEAFF.